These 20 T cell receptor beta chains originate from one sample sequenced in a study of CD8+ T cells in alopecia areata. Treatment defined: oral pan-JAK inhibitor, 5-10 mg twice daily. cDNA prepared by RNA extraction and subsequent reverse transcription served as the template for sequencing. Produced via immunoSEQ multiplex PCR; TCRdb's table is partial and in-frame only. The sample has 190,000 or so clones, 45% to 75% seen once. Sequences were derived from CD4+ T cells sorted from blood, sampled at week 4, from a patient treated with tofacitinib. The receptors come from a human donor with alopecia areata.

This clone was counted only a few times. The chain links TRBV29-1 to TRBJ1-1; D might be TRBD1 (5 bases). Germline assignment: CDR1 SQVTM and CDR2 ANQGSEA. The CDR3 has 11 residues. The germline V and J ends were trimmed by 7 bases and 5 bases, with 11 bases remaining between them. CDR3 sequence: CSAKGRTEAFF. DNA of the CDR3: TGCAGCGCCAAGGGGCGAACTGAAGCTTTCTTT.

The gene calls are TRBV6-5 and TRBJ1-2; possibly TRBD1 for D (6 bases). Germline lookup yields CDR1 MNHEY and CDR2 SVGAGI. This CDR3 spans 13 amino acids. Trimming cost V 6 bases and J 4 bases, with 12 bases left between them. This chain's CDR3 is CASRPTGSYGYTF. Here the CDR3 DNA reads TGTGCCAGCAGGCCGACAGGTTCCTATGGCTACACCTTC.

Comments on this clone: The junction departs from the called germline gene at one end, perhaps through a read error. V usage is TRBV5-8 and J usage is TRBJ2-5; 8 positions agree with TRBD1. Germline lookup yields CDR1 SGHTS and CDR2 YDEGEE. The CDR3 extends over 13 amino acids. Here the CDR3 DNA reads TGTGCCAGCAGCTTGCGGTCAGGGGGCGCGGGAAACTTC. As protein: CASSLRSGGAGNF.

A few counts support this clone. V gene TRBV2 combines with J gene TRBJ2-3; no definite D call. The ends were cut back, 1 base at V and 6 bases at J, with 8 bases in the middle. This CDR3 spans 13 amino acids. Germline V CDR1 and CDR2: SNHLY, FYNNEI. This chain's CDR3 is CASSEGWPDTQYF. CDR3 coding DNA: TGTGCCAGCAGTGAAGGCTGGCCGGATACGCAGTATTTT.

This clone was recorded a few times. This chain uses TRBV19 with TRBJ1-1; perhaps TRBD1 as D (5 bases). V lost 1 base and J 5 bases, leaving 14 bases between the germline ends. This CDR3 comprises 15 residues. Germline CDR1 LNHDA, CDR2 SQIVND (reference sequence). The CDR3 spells CASSIGAAGETEAFF. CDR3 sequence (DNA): TGTGCCAGTAGTATAGGAGCAGCGGGGGAGACTGAAGCTTTCTTT.

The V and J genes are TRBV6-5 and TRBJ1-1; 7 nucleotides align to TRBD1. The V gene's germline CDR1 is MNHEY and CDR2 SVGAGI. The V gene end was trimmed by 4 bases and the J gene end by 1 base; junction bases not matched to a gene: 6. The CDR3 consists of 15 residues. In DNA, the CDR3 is TGTGCCAGCAGTTCGGGACAGACCACGAACACTGAAGCTTTCTTT. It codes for CASSSGQTTNTEAFF.

The CDR3 protein is CASSPTLDPQYF. For the CDR3, the DNA is TGCGCCAGCAGTCCCACACTGGACCCGCAGTATTTT. V and J are TRBV4-1 and TRBJ2-3; D gene unclear. CDR1 is MGHRA, CDR2 YSYEKL, per germline. The CDR3 sequence is 12 residues long. Trimming shortened V by 6 bases and J by 10 bases, and 14 bases separated the two germline ends.

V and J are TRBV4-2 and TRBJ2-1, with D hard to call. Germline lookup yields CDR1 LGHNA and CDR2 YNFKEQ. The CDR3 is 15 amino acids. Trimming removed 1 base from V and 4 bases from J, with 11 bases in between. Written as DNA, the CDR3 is TGTGCCAGCAGCCAAGGCCGGGTGGGGTACAATGAGCAGTTCTTC. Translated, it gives CASSQGRVGYNEQFF.

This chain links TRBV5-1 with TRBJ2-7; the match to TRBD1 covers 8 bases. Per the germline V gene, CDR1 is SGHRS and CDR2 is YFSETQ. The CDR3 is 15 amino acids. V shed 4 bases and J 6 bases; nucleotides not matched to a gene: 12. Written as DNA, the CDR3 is TGCGCCAGCAGCCTAGATTCCGGGACAGGCCGCGAGCAGTACTTC. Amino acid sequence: CASSLDSGTGREQYF.

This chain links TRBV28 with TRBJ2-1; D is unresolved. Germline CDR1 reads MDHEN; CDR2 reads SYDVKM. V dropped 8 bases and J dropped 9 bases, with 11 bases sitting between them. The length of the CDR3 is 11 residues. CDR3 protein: CASVGLGEQFF. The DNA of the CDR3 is TGTGCCAGCGTAGGGCTAGGTGAGCAGTTCTTC.

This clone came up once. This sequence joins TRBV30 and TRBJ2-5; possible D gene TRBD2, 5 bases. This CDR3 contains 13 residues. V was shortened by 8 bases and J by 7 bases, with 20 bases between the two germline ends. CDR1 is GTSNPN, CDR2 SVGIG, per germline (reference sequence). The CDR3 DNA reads TGTGCCCTGGAGGATGGACCCCCTACGACCCAGTACTTC. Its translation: CALEDGPPTTQYF.

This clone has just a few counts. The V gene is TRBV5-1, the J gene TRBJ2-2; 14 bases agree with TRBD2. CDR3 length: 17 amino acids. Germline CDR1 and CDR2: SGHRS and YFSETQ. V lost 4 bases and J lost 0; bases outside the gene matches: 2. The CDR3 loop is CASSRTSGGSNTGELFF. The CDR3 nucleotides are TGCGCCAGCAGCCGGACTAGCGGGGGGTCGAACACCGGGGAGCTGTTTTTT.

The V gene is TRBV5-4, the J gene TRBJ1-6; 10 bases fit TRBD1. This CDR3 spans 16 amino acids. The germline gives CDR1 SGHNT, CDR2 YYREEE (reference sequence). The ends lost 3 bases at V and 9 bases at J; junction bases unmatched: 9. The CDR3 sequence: CASSSMRQGAGSPLHF. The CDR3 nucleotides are TGTGCCAGCAGCTCTATGCGACAGGGGGCAGGTTCACCCCTCCACTTT.

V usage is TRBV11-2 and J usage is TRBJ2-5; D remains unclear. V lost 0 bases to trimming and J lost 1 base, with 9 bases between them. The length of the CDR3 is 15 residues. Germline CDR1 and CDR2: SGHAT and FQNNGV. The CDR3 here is CASSLDLAVQETQYF. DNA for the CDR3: TGTGCCAGCAGCTTAGATCTGGCCGTCCAAGAGACCCAGTACTTC.

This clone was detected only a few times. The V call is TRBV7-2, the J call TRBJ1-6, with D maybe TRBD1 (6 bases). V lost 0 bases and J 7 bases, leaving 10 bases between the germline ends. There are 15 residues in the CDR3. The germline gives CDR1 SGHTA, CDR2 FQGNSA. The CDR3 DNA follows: TGTGCCAGCAGCTTAGCGGCAGGGGCCAATTCACCCCTCCACTTT. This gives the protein CASSLAAGANSPLHF.

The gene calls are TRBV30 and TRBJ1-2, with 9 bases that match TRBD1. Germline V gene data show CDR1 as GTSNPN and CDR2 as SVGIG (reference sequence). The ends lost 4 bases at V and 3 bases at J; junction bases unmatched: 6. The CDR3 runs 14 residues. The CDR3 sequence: CAWNRGLRYYGYTF. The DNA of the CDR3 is TGTGCCTGGAACAGGGGGCTGCGGTACTATGGCTACACCTTC.

CDR3 amino acids: CASSQEFEVMGEQYF. CDR3 nucleotides: TGCGCCAGCAGCCAAGAATTTGAAGTAATGGGCGAGCAGTACTTC. This sequence joins TRBV4-3 and TRBJ2-7; D gene ambiguous. CDR1 and CDR2 (germline): LGHNA, YSLEER. The length of the CDR3 is 15 residues. Trimming pared 0 bases from V and 6 bases from J, leaving 15 bases between.

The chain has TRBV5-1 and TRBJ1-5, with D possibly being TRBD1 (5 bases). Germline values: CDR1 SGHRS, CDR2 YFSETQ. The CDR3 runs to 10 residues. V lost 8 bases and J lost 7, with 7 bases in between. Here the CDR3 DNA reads TGCGCCAGAAGACAGCAGCCCCAGCATTTT. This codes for CARRQQPQHF.

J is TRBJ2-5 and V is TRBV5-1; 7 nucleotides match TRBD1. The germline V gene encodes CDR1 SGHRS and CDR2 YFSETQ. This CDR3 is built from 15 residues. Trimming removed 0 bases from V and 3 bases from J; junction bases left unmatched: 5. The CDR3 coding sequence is TGCGCCAGCAGCTTGGCACAGGGGCCCAAAGAGACCCAGTACTTC. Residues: CASSLAQGPKETQYF. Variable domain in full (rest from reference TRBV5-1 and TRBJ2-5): KAGVTQTPRYLIKTRGQQVTLSCSPISGHRSVSWYQQTPGQGLQFLFEYFSETQRNKGNFPGRFSGRQFSNSRSEMNVSTLELGDSALYLCASSLAQGPKETQYFGPGTRLLVL.

DNA of the CDR3: TGTGCCAGCAGCCAAGTGCCCAGCTCCTACGAGCAGTACTTC. Protein: CASSQVPSSYEQYF. V gene TRBV4-2 combines with J gene TRBJ2-7; D is unclear. V was clipped by 1 base and J by 0 bases, with 7 bases between them. The CDR3 runs 14 residues. Germline CDR1 LGHNA, CDR2 YNFKEQ.